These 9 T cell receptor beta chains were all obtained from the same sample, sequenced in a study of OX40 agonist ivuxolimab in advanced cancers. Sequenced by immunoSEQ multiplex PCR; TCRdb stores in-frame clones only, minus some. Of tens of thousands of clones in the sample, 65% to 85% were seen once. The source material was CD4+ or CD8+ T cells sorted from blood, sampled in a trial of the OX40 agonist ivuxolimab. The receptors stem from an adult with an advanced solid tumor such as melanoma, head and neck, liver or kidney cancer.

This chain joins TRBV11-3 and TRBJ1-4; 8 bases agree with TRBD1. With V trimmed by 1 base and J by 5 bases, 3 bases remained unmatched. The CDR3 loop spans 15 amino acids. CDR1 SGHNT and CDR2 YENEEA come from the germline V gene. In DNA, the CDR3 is TGTGCCAGCAGCTTAGGGACAGGGCGGAATGAAAAACTGTTTTTT. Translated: CASSLGTGRNEKLFF.

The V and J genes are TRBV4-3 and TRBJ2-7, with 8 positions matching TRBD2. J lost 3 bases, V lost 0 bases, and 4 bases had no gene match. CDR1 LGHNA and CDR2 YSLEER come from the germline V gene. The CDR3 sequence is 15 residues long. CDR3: CASSQDGSGNYEQYF. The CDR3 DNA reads TGCGCCAGCAGCCAAGACGGTAGCGGGAACTACGAGCAGTACTTC.

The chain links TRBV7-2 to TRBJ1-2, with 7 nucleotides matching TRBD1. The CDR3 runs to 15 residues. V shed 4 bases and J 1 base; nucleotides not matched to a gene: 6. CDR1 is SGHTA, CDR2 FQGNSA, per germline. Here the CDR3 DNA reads TGTGCCAGCAGCTCGACAGGGCCCCATAACTATGGCTACACCTTC. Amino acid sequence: CASSSTGPHNYGYTF. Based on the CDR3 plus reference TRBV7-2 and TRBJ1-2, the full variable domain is GAGVSQSPSNKVTEKGKDVELRCDPISGHTALYWYRQSLGQGLEFLIYFQGNSAPDKSGLPSDRFSAERTGGSVSTLTIQRTQQEDSAVYLCASSSTGPHNYGYTFGSGTRLTVV.

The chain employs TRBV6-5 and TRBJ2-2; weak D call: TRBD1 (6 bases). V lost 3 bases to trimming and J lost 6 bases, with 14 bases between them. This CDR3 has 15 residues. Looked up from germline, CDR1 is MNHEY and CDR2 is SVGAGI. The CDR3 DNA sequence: TGTGCCAGCAGTTATGTCAGCGCAGGGGCCGGGGAGCTGTTTTTT. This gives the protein CASSYVSAGAGELFF.

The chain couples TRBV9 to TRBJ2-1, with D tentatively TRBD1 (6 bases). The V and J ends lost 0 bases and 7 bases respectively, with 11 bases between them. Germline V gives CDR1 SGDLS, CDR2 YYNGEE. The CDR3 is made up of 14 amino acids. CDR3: CASSVVLQGNEQFF. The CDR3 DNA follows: TGTGCCAGCAGCGTAGTACTCCAGGGGAATGAGCAGTTCTTC.

In DNA, the CDR3 is TGTGCCAGCAAACCGGGACAGGGGAGAACCGGGGAGCTGTTTTTT. Its translation is CASKPGQGRTGELFF. The chain recombines TRBV2 with TRBJ2-2; 10 bases match TRBD1. Losses at the gene ends were 7 bases for V and 5 bases for J; bases not matched to a gene: 7. Germline V lookup: CDR1 SNHLY, CDR2 FYNNEI. This CDR3 contains 15 residues.

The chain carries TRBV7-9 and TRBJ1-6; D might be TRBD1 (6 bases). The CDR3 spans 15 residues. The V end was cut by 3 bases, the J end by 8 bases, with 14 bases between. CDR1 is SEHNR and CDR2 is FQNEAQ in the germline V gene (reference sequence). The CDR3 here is CASSFYRDMDSPLHF. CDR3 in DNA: TGTGCCAGCAGCTTCTACAGGGATATGGATTCACCCCTCCACTTT.

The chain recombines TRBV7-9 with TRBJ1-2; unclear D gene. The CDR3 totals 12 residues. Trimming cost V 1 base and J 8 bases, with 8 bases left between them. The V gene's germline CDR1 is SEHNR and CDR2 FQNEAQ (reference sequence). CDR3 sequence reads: CASSLESYGYTF. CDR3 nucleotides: TGTGCCAGCAGCTTAGAATCCTACGGCTACACCTTC.

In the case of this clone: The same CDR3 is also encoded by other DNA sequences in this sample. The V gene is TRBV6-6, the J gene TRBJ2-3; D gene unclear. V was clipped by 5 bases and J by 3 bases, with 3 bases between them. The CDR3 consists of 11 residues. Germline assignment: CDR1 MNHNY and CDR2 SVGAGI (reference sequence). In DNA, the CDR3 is TGTGCCAGCAGTCTTACAGATACGCAGTATTTT. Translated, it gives CASSLTDTQYF.